This TCR beta chain comes out of a study of technical replicates of blood from a few donors. This table comes from immunoSEQ multiplex PCR, and its TCRdb copy is limited to in-frame clones, with some not included. The table shows about 100,000 clones, with over 95% occurring only once. Germline V gene sequence: CDR1 WNHNN, CDR2 SYGVQD (reference sequence). The CDR3 contains 15 residues. Trimming left V 2 bases short and J 2 bases short, with 12 bases between. The receptor comes from a human donor in good health. Sequenced sample: T cells isolated from PBMCs. V gene TRBV10-1 combines with J gene TRBJ2-5, with D possibly being TRBD1 (5 bases). In DNA, the CDR3 is TGCGCCAGCAGTGAGGGGTCAAGGGGACAAGAGACCCAGTACTTC. Encoded protein: CASSEGSRGQETQYF.